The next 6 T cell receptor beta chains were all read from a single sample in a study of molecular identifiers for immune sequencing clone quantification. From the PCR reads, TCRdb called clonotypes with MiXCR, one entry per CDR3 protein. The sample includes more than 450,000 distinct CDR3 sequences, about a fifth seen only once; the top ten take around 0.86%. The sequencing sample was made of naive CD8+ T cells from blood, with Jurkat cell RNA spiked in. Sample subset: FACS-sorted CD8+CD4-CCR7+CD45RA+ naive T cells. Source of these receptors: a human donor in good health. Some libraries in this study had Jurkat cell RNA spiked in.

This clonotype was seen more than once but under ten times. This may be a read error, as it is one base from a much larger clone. The CDR3 DNA reads as TGTGCCAGCGGTTCAGACAGGGGGCTGGTGGACGTTTTCTTT. Protein product: CASGSDRGLVDVFF. The rearrangement joins TRBV12-3 or TRBV12-4 to TRBJ1-1; 10 bases are shared with TRBD1. Trimming removed 8 bases from V and 13 bases from J; junction bases left unmatched: 16. The CDR3 extends over 14 amino acids.

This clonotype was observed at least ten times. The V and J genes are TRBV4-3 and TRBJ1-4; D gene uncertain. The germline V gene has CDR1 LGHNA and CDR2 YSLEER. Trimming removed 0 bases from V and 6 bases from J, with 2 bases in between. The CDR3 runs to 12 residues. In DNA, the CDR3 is TGCGCCAGCAGCCAAGATTATGAAAAACTGTTTTTT. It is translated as CASSQDYEKLFF.

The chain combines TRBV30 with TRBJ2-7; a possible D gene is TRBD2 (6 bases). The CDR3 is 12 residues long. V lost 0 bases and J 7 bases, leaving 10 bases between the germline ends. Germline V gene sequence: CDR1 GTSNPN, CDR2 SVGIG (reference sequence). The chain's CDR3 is CAWSVVGGEQYF. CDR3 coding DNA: TGTGCCTGGAGTGTTGTTGGAGGGGAGCAGTACTTC.

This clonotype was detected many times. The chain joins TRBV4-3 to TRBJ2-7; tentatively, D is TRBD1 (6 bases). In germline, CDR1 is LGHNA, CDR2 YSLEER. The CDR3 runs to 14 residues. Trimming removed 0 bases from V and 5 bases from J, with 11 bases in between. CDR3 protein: CASSQDLGGNEQYF. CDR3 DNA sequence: TGCGCCAGCAGCCAAGATCTTGGGGGCAACGAGCAGTACTTC.

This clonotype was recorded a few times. This CDR3 reads CASSYSDVRRDYEQYF. The CDR3 nucleotides are TGTGCCAGCAGTTACTCGGATGTTCGGAGAGACTACGAGCAGTACTTC. V usage is TRBV6-2 or TRBV6-3 and J usage is TRBJ2-7; D gene uncertain. CDR1 is MNHEY and CDR2 is SVGEGT in the germline V gene. Trimming took off 0 bases at V and 3 bases at J, with 15 bases between the two ends. This CDR3 comprises 16 residues.

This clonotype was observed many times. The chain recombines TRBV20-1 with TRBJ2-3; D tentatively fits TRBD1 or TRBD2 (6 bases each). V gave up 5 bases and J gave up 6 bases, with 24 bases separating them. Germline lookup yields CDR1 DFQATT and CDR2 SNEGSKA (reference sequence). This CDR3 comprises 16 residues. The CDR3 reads CSAERPGAIAEDTQYF. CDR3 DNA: TGCAGTGCTGAGAGACCGGGGGCAATAGCGGAGGATACGCAGTATTTT.